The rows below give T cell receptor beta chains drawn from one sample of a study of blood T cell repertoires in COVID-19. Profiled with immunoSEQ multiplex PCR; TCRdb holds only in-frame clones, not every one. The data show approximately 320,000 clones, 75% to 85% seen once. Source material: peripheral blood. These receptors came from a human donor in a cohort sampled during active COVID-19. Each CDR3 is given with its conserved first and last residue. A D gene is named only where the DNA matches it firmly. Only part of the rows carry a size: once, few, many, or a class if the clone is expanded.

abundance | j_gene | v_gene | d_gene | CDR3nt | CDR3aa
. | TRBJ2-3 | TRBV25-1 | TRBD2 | TGTGCCAGCAGTGAATGGCGGGGGGGCCCGACAGATACGCAGTATTTT | CASSEWRGGPTDTQYF
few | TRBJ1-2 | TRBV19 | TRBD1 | TGTGCCAGTAGTCTCCAGGGGGCGTACTATGGCTACACCTTC | CASSLQGAYYGYTF
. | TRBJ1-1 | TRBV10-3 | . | TGTGCCATCAGTGTTGGGCAGCTGAACACTGAAGCTTTCTTT | CAISVGQLNTEAFF
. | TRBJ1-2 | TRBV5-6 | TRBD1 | TGTGCCAGCAGCTTGATGGGAACAGGGGCGGACTATGGCTACACCTTC | CASSLMGTGADYGYTF
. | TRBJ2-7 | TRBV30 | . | TGTGCCTGGACGGAGGGGTTCTCCTACGAGCAGTACTTC | CAWTEGFSYEQYF
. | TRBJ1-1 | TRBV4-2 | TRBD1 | TGTGCCAGCAGCCAAGAAGGGGGCAGGAACACTGAAGCTTTCTTT | CASSQEGGRNTEAFF
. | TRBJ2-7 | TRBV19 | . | TGTGCCAGTAGTATAACGGCAGGGTACGAGCAGTACTTC | CASSITAGYEQYF
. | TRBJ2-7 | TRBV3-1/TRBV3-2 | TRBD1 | TGTGCCAGCAGCTCAAGGACAGGGGACTACGAGCAGTACTTC | CASSSRTGDYEQYF
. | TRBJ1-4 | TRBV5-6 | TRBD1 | TGTGCCAGCAGCTTGGCCGGGACAGGGGAGGAAAAACTGTTTTTT | CASSLAGTGEEKLFF
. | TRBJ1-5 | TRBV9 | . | TGTGCCAGCAGCGAACAGGGTGGCAATCAGCCCCAGCATTTT | CASSEQGGNQPQHF
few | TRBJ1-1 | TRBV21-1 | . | TGTGCCAGTCAGGGTAATATTCCTTTGAACACTGAAGCTTTCTTT | CASQGNIPLNTEAFF
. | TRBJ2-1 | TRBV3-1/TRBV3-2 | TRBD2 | TGTGCCAGCAGCCAGAGGACTAGCTACAATGAGCAGTTCTTC | CASSQRTSYNEQFF
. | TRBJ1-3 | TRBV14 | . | TGTGCCAGCAGCCACCTTGGACTGGGAAACACCATATATTTT | CASSHLGLGNTIYF
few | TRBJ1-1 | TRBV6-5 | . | TGTGCCATCCAGTCCAGGGTGAACACTGAAGCTTTCTTT | CAIQSRVNTEAFF
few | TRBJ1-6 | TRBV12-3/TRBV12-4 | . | TGTGCCAGCAGCTTCAACTTCGTAGATCTCCACTTT | CASSFNFVDLHF
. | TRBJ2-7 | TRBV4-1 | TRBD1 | TGCGCCAGCAGCTACCCGGGACAGCGGAACGAGCAGTACTTC | CASSYPGQRNEQYF
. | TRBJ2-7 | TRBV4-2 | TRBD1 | TGTGCCAGCAGCCAAGCATCCCGGGACAGAGTATACGAGCAGTACTTC | CASSQASRDRVYEQYF
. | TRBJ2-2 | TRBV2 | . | TGTGCCAGCAGTGACGGTACGAACACCGGGGAGCTGTTTTTT | CASSDGTNTGELFF
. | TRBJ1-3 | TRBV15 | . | TGTGCCACCAGCAGAGATCGACGGGGGGCGGACACCATATATTTT | CATSRDRRGADTIYF
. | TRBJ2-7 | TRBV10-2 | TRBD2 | TGCGCCAGCAGTGAGTCTCTAGCGGGGCGTTATGACCTGTACTTC | CASSESLAGRYDLYF
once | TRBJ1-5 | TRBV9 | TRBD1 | TGTGCCAGCAGCCCCGGGACAGGGGACAATCAGCCCCAGCATTTT | CASSPGTGDNQPQHF
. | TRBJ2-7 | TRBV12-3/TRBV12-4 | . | TGTGCCAGCAGTTTACTCGTTAGTCACGAGCAGTACTTC | CASSLLVSHEQYF
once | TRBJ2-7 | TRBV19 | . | TGTGCCAGTAGTATAGGGAGAGGTTCTCCCTACGAGCAGTACTTC | CASSIGRGSPYEQYF
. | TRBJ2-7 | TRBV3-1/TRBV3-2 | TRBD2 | TGTGCCAGCAGCCAAGATAACCAGCGGGGGATCTACGAGCAGTACTTC | CASSQDNQRGIYEQYF
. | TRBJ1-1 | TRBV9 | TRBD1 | TGTGCCAGCAGCCCCCCGACAGGGGACGCTGAAGCTTTCTTT | CASSPPTGDAEAFF
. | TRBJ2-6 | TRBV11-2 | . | TGTGCCAGCAGCTTAGGCGCCCCTGGGGCCAACGTCCTGACTTTC | CASSLGAPGANVLTF
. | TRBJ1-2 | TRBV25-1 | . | TGTGCCAGCAGTGAATATATCTCCAACTATGGCTACACCTTC | CASSEYISNYGYTF
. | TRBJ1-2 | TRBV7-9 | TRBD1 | TGTGCCAGCAGCCCCACCGGGACAGCTAACTATGGCTACACCTTC | CASSPTGTANYGYTF
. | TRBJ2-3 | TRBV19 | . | TGTGCCAGTAGTGCGCGGACACAAAGCAATACGCAGTATTTT | CASSARTQSNTQYF
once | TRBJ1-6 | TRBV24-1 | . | TGTGCCACCAGCTCAGGGGATTCACCCCTCCACTTT | CATSSGDSPLHF
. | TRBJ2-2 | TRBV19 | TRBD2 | TGTGCCAGTCTACCCTTTCCGGGACTAGCCGTCTCCGGGGAGCTGTTTTTT | CASLPFPGLAVSGELFF
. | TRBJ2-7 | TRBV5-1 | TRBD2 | TGCGCCAGCAGCTTATTGACTAGCGGGGTTTCCTACGAGCAGTACTTC | CASSLLTSGVSYEQYF
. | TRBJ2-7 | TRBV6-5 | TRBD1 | TGTGCCAGCAGTACGACAGGGTCCACGGTCGAGCAGTACTTC | CASSTTGSTVEQYF
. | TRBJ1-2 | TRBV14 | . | TGTGCCAGCAGCCAAGATTTGCAGGGAGGATTATATGGCTACACCTTC | CASSQDLQGGLYGYTF
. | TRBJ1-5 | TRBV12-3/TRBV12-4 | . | TGTGCCAGCAGGGCAGGCAATCAGCCCCAGCATTTT | CASRAGNQPQHF
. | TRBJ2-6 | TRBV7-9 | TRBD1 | TGTGCCAGCAGCTTAGCGTGGGACAGAAGCTCTGGGGCCAACGTCCTGACTTTC | CASSLAWDRSSGANVLTF
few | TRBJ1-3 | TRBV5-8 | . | TGTGCCAGCAGCTTGCTCGGGGTTAACTCTGGAAACACCATATATTTT | CASSLLGVNSGNTIYF
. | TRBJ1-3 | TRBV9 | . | TGTGCCAGCAGCCCCCAGGGGTTTGGTGGAAACACCATATATTTT | CASSPQGFGGNTIYF
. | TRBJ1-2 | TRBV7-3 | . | TGTGCCAGCAGCTCCCAACAGGGTTTACGCGGCTACACCTTC | CASSSQQGLRGYTF
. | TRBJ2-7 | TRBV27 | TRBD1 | TGTGCCAGCAGCATGATCCGTTCGGGACAGAGCTACGAGCAGTACTTC | CASSMIRSGQSYEQYF
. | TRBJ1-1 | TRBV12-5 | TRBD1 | TGTGCTAGTGCCCCGACAGGGGGGAAAAACACTGAAGCTTTCTTT | CASAPTGGKNTEAFF
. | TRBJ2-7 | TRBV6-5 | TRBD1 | TGTGCCAGCACCACCCCCGGGACAGGGACCTACGAGCAGTACTTC | CASTTPGTGTYEQYF
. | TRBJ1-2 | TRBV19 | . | TGTGCCAGTAGTAGGGGGGTGGATGCGTCTGGCTACACCTTC | CASSRGVDASGYTF
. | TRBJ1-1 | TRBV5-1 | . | TGCGCCAGCAGCTTTTTTACAGGGGAAGCTTTCTTT | CASSFFTGEAFF
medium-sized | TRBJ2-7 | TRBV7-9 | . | TGTGCCAGCAGCCCAGGGTACGAGCAGTACTTC | CASSPGYEQYF
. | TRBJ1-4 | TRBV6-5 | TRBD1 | TGTGCCAGCAGTTCGGGACAGCTCTTTGAAAAACTGTTTTTT | CASSSGQLFEKLFF
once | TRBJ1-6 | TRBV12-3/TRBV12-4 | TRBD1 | TGTGCCAGCAGGGCGACAGGGAGTTCACCCCTCCACTTT | CASRATGSSPLHF
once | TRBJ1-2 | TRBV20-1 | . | TGCAGTGCTTTTGGGCGTGGCTACACCTTC | CSAFGRGYTF
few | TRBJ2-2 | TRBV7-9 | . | TGTGCCAGCAGCTCCACAGGGTTCCCGAACACCGGGGAGCTGTTTTTT | CASSSTGFPNTGELFF
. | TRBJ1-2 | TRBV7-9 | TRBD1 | TGTGCCAGCAGCTCGAGGACAGGGCTTGCTAACTATGGCTACACCTTC | CASSSRTGLANYGYTF
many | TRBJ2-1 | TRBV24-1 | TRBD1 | TGTGCCACCAGGGCGGGACAGGGGTTCAATGAGCAGTTCTTC | CATRAGQGFNEQFF
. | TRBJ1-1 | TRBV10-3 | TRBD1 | TGTGCCATCACTGGGACAGGGGTCAAAGGGAACACTGAAGCTTTCTTT | CAITGTGVKGNTEAFF